The 8 T cell receptor beta chains given below trace back to one sample, sequenced in a study of cytomegalovirus exposure and HLA in healthy donors. A multiplex PCR was run with 60 Vbeta primers and 13 Jbeta primers. Some clones are missing from TCRdb's copy, which holds only in-frame ones; the method was immunoSEQ multiplex PCR. Its clone listing holds around 190,000 clones. Sequencing used PBMCs. All receptors come from a woman aged 25-40 years in good health and CMV-seropositive.

This chain's CDR3 is CASSLHAQPGANVLTF. In DNA form, the CDR3 reads TGTGCCAGCAGTTTACATGCCCAACCTGGGGCCAACGTCCTGACTTTC. The chain couples TRBV6-5 to TRBJ2-6; no clear D. The V end was cut by 4 bases, the J end by 2 bases, with 12 bases between. The CDR3 contains 16 residues. Germline lookup yields CDR1 MNHEY and CDR2 SVGAGI.

The chain joins TRBV20-1 to TRBJ2-4; no clear D. CDR1 DFQATT and CDR2 SNEGSKA come from the germline V gene (reference sequence). CDR3 length: 11 residues. V shed 3 bases and J shed 6 bases, with 6 bases lying between them. CDR3 in amino acids: CSASSLNIQYF. The CDR3 DNA sequence: TGCAGTGCTAGCTCCCTAAACATTCAGTACTTC.

The chain employs TRBV28 and TRBJ1-2, with 8 bases that match TRBD1. CDR1 and CDR2 (germline): MDHEN, SYDVKM. CDR3 length equals 16 residues. With V trimmed by 3 bases and J by 4 bases, 10 bases remained unmatched. The CDR3 coding sequence is TGTGCCAGCAGTTTTCCGCGACAGGGGCGCGGCTATGGCTACACCTTC. This translates into CASSFPRQGRGYGYTF.

The rearrangement links TRBV28 to TRBJ2-1; D possibly corresponds to TRBD2 (5 bases). V shed 5 bases and J shed 4 bases, with 12 bases lying between them. CDR3 size: 14 residues. Germline CDR1 reads MDHEN; CDR2 reads SYDVKM. CDR3 DNA sequence: TGTGCCAGCAGTCCCCAGAGGGATTACAATGAGCAGTTCTTC. Protein product: CASSPQRDYNEQFF. The variable domain in full, with the rest retrieved from reference TRBV28 and TRBJ2-1, is DVKVTQSSRYLVKRTGEKVFLECVQDMDHENMFWYRQDPGLGLRLIYFSYDVKMKEKGDIPEGYSVSREKKERFSLILESASTNQTSMYLCASSPQRDYNEQFFGPGTRLTVL.

The V gene is TRBV9, the J gene TRBJ2-1; D may be TRBD1 (6 bases). The CDR3 runs to 15 residues. Germline V gene sequence: CDR1 SGDLS, CDR2 YYNGEE. With 1 base removed from V and 3 bases from J, the gap between germline ends came to 11 bases. In DNA form, the CDR3 reads TGTGCCAGCAGCGTACAGGGGACCATCTACAATGAGCAGTTCTTC. As protein: CASSVQGTIYNEQFF.

The V and J genes are TRBV12-5 and TRBJ1-3, with D perhaps TRBD1 (6 bases). V lost 2 bases and J 3 bases, leaving 11 bases between the germline ends. CDR1 is LGHNT and CDR2 is FRNRAP in the germline V gene. CDR3 size: 15 residues. The CDR3 spells CASGLQGRGGNTIYF. CDR3 in DNA: TGTGCTAGTGGTTTGCAGGGGCGCGGTGGAAACACCATATATTTT. Drawing the rest from reference TRBV12-5 and TRBJ1-3, the complete variable domain is DARVTQTPRHKVTEMGQEVTMRCQPILGHNTVFWYRQTMMQGLELLAYFRNRAPLDDSGMPKDRFSAEMPDATLATLKIQPSEPRDSAVYFCASGLQGRGGNTIYFGEGSWLTVV.

The chain recombines TRBV19 with TRBJ1-2, with 9 bases identical to TRBD1. CDR1 LNHDA and CDR2 SQIVND come from the germline V gene (reference sequence). The V and J ends lost 10 bases and 3 bases, in that order; junction bases with no gene match: 9. This CDR3 region has 14 residues. The CDR3 protein is CATAPDRGDYGYTF. In DNA form, the CDR3 reads TGTGCCACCGCGCCGGACAGGGGCGACTATGGCTACACCTTC.

Here the CDR3 DNA reads TGCGCCAGCAAAGAGGTCCCCGGGGGGAACGGAAACACCATATATTTT. It translates to CASKEVPGGNGNTIYF. The chain links TRBV5-1 to TRBJ1-3; D might be TRBD1 (5 bases). The CDR3 extends over 16 amino acids. Germline V CDR1 and CDR2: SGHRS, YFSETQ. Deletions cut 6 bases from V and 4 bases from J, with 20 bases between.